This passage covers 22 T cell receptor beta chains from one sample sequenced in a study of Tregs in tolerant kidney transplant recipients. Using immunoSEQ multiplex PCR, the repertoire was profiled, and TCRdb retains in-frame clones only, with some absent. Of around 16,000 clones in the sample, approximately 92% were seen once. The sample taken for sequencing was CD8+ T cells from blood. These receptors came from a human donor in good health.

This clone was seen a single time. The chain uses TRBV7-3 and TRBJ2-1, with 8 bases aligning to TRBD1. The V and J ends lost 5 bases and 2 bases, in that order; junction bases with no gene match: 5. The CDR3 extends over 15 amino acids. Germline loops: CDR1 SGHTA, CDR2 FQGTGA. CDR3 residues: CASSLSRGPYNEQFF. DNA of the CDR3: TGTGCCAGCAGCCTCTCCAGGGGGCCCTACAATGAGCAGTTCTTC.

The rearrangement links TRBV30 to TRBJ2-3; 8 nucleotides align to TRBD2. CDR1 GTSNPN and CDR2 SVGIG come from the germline V gene (reference sequence). Trimming took 0 bases from V and 4 from J; bases not matched to a gene: 6. The CDR3 has 15 amino acids. CDR3 sequence: CAWSVWREEADTQYF. As DNA, the CDR3 is TGTGCCTGGAGTGTATGGCGGGAGGAGGCAGATACGCAGTATTTT.

The V gene is TRBV7-8, the J gene TRBJ1-2, with D unresolved. CDR3 size: 14 residues. The V end lost 5 bases, the J end lost 1 base, and 11 bases lay between the germline ends. The germline CDR1 and CDR2 sequences are SGHVS and FQNEAQ. The CDR3 nucleotides are TGTGCCAGCAGCCCACAATCCTATAACTATGGCTACACCTTC. Translated: CASSPQSYNYGYTF.

This chain connects TRBV6-4 to TRBJ2-3, with TRBD1 matching 10 bases. This CDR3 has 15 amino acids. V was pared by 3 bases and J by 9 bases, with 9 bases of the junction left unmatched. Germline V gene data show CDR1 as MRHNA and CDR2 as SNTAGT. CDR3 coding DNA: TGTGCCAGCAGTGAACGTTGGGGACAGGGGACGACGCAGTATTTT. Its protein is CASSERWGQGTTQYF.

V gene TRBV7-9 combines with J gene TRBJ1-1; D ambiguous. V shed 1 base and J shed 10 bases, with 7 bases lying between them. Germline V gene data show CDR1 as SEHNR and CDR2 as FQNEAQ (reference sequence). CDR3 length equals 11 residues. CDR3 loop: CASSLERRAFF. For the CDR3, the DNA is TGTGCCAGCAGCTTAGAGCGGAGAGCTTTCTTT.

The rearrangement joins TRBV5-1 to TRBJ1-5; TRBD1 is a possible D gene (5 bases). The CDR3 has 15 amino acids. Germline V gives CDR1 SGHRS, CDR2 YFSETQ. Trimming took off 5 bases at V and 6 bases at J, with 18 bases between the two ends. The CDR3 DNA sequence: TGCGCCAGCAGTATGGGGACGGACGGTCTTCAGCCCCAGCATTTT. This codes for CASSMGTDGLQPQHF. The full variable domain, with the rest looked up from reference TRBV5-1 and TRBJ1-5, is KAGVTQTPRYLIKTRGQQVTLSCSPISGHRSVSWYQQTPGQGLQFLFEYFSETQRNKGNFPGRFSGRQFSNSRSEMNVSTLELGDSALYLCASSMGTDGLQPQHFGDGTRLSIL.

The V and J genes are TRBV7-9 and TRBJ1-2; 8 nucleotides agree with TRBD1. Germline CDR1 SEHNR, CDR2 FQNEAQ (reference sequence). Trimming at V came to 4 bases and at J to 7 bases, leaving 11 bases not matched to a gene. CDR3 length equals 15 residues. CDR3 sequence: CASSSRGSGGIGYTF. CDR3 sequence (DNA): TGTGCCAGCAGCTCCCGTGGTTCAGGGGGCATTGGCTACACCTTC.

The chain employs TRBV6-6 and TRBJ1-2; 8 positions match TRBD1. The CDR3 length is 13 residues. The trim removed 10 bases at V and 7 bases at J, leaving 11 bases unmatched. Germline V lookup: CDR1 MNHNY, CDR2 SVGAGI (reference sequence). CDR3 residues: CATGTDRGIGYTF. The CDR3 bases are TGTGCCACCGGAACTGACAGGGGAATTGGCTACACCTTC.

CDR3 loop: CASSLWGSNTGELFF. The CDR3 bases are TGTGCCAGCAGCTTGTGGGGGAGCAACACCGGGGAGCTGTTTTTT. The V and J genes are TRBV5-6 and TRBJ2-2; D possibly uses TRBD1 or TRBD2 (5 bases each). With 1 base removed from V and 2 bases from J, the gap between germline ends came to 9 bases. CDR3 length: 15 residues. Germline values: CDR1 SGHDT, CDR2 YYEEEE. The full variable domain, its missing parts supplied by reference TRBV5-6 and TRBJ2-2, is DAGVTQSPTHLIKTRGQQVTLRCSPKSGHDTVSWYQQALGQGPQFIFQYYEEEERQRGNFPDRFSGHQFPNYSSELNVNALLLGDSALYLCASSLWGSNTGELFFGEGSRLTVL.

V and J are TRBV6-6 and TRBJ1-1, with D possibly being TRBD1 (6 bases). Germline V gene sequence: CDR1 MNHNY, CDR2 SVGAGI (reference sequence). Trimming stripped 6 bases from V and 6 bases from J, with 17 bases between. The length of the CDR3 is 14 residues. The CDR3 sequence is CASRMTGVFAEAFF. For the CDR3, the DNA is TGTGCCAGCAGGATGACAGGCGTATTTGCTGAAGCTTTCTTT.

This chain uses TRBV7-8 with TRBJ2-2, with no clear D. V was cut by 2 bases and J by 4 bases, with 14 bases left in between. Germline lookup yields CDR1 SGHVS and CDR2 FQNEAQ. The CDR3 extends over 16 amino acids. The CDR3 DNA follows: TGTGCCAGCAGCTTATATCTTCCTACACTCACCGGGGAGCTGTTTTTT. Encoded protein: CASSLYLPTLTGELFF.

This chain uses TRBV19 with TRBJ1-1; D remains unclear. Germline values: CDR1 LNHDA, CDR2 SQIVND (reference sequence). This CDR3 is built from 17 residues. V was trimmed by 6 bases and J by 5 bases, leaving 25 bases between them. The CDR3 DNA reads TGTGCCAGTAGCCCCATCGCAGAGGGAATGGCTTTGACTGAAGCTTTCTTT. Its protein is CASSPIAEGMALTEAFF.

This clone was detected only once. The genes are TRBV18 and TRBJ2-5; TRBD2 aligns across 9 bases. The CDR3 covers 18 residues. The V gene end was trimmed by 2 bases and the J gene end by 1 base; junction bases not matched to a gene: 11. From germline, CDR1 is KGHSH and CDR2 LQKENI. CDR3 in amino acids: CASSPWGLAPVLQETQYF. In DNA form, the CDR3 reads TGTGCCAGCTCACCATGGGGACTAGCCCCCGTACTCCAAGAGACCCAGTACTTC.

The CDR3 loop is CASGEQYF. The CDR3 DNA reads as TGTGCCAGTGGCGAGCAGTACTTC. The chain combines TRBV2 with TRBJ2-7; the D is unclear. There are 8 residues in the CDR3. CDR1 and CDR2 from the germline V gene are SNHLY and FYNNEI. V shed 9 bases and J shed 6 bases, with 3 bases lying between them.

This chain links TRBV29-1 with TRBJ2-7; TRBD1 matches at 9 bases. After removal of 4 bases from V and 0 bases from J, the junction contained 4 bases not matched to a gene. Germline V gene lookup returns CDR1 SQVTM and CDR2 ANQGSEA. The CDR3 sequence is 14 residues long. CDR3 nucleotides: TGCAGCGTTGTCGGACAGGGGAGCTCCTACGAGCAGTACTTC. Translation gives CSVVGQGSSYEQYF.

The rearrangement links TRBV19 to TRBJ1-1; D not certain. Germline V lookup: CDR1 LNHDA, CDR2 SQIVND (reference sequence). This CDR3 has 13 residues. Trimming pared 1 base from V and 6 bases from J, leaving 9 bases between. This CDR3 reads CASSIVLGSEAFF. CDR3 coding DNA: TGTGCCAGTAGTATAGTCCTCGGCTCTGAAGCTTTCTTT.

This clone appeared once. CDR3 region: CASSAPGGYTF. The CDR3 DNA sequence: TGTGCCAGCAGCGCCCCAGGGGGCTACACCTTC. This rearrangement joins TRBV9 to TRBJ1-2; D perhaps matches TRBD1 (5 bases). The length of the CDR3 is 11 residues. The V end was cut by 3 bases, the J end by 8 bases, with 8 bases between. The germline CDR1 and CDR2 sequences are SGDLS and YYNGEE. The full variable domain, its missing parts supplied by reference TRBV9 and TRBJ1-2, is DSGVTQTPKHLITATGQRVTLRCSPRSGDLSVYWYQQSLDQGLQFLIQYYNGEERAKGNILERFSAQQFPDLHSELNLSSLELGDSALYFCASSAPGGYTFGSGTRLTVV.

The chain couples TRBV9 to TRBJ1-2, with 8 bases that match TRBD1. V lost 7 bases and J lost 4; bases outside the gene matches: 12. Germline assignment: CDR1 SGDLS and CDR2 YYNGEE. This CDR3 spans 15 amino acids. This CDR3 reads CASADREQGGYGYTF. In DNA, the CDR3 is TGTGCCAGCGCCGACCGGGAACAGGGGGGCTATGGCTACACCTTC.

The chain employs TRBV6-5 and TRBJ2-2; TRBD1 or TRBD2 may be the D gene (5 bases each). CDR1 MNHEY and CDR2 SVGAGI come from the germline V gene. The V end lost 0 bases, the J end lost 6 bases, and 11 bases lay between the germline ends. The CDR3 contains 15 residues. The CDR3 nucleotides are TGTGCCAGCAGTTACTCGACCGGGGCGGCCGGGGAGCTGTTTTTT. This codes for CASSYSTGAAGELFF.

The CDR3, as DNA: TGTGCCAGCAGCCCCGGGACAGGGTACACTGAAGCTTTCTTT. Protein product: CASSPGTGYTEAFF. The V gene is TRBV7-3, the J gene TRBJ1-1; 9 bases agree with TRBD1. J gave up 3 bases and V 5 bases, and 4 bases lay outside the gene matches. The CDR3 runs 14 residues. CDR1 is SGHTA and CDR2 is FQGTGA in the germline V gene.

V and J are TRBV4-1 and TRBJ1-4, with 7 bases that match TRBD1. The ends lost 4 bases at V and 0 bases at J; junction bases unmatched: 17. Germline values: CDR1 MGHRA, CDR2 YSYEKL. The CDR3 totals 20 residues. CDR3 region: CASSPYPVGQNIATNEKLFF. The CDR3 region has the DNA TGCGCCAGCAGCCCCTACCCCGTGGGACAGAACATTGCAACTAATGAAAAACTGTTTTTT.

The chain joins TRBV27 to TRBJ2-1; 7 positions agree with TRBD1. Germline V gene sequence: CDR1 MNHEY, CDR2 SMNVEV (reference sequence). CDR3 length: 13 amino acids. V was clipped by 3 bases and J by 6 bases; unmatched bases: 2. CDR3 loop: CASSFGQVNEQFF. The CDR3 bases are TGTGCCAGCAGTTTTGGACAGGTCAATGAGCAGTTCTTC.